This T cell receptor (beta chain) was observed in a study of technical replicates of blood from a few donors. Here immunoSEQ multiplex PCR was the method, and the copy in TCRdb shows in-frame clones only, minus some. The data contain 65,000 to 90,000 clones, 93% of them singletons. This receptor was obtained from a human donor in good health. The specimen sequenced was T cells isolated from PBMCs.

The CDR3 bases are TGTGCCAGCAGTCAGGGGACCCCCTACGAGCAGTACTTC. Residues: CASSQGTPYEQYF. The chain links TRBV6-6 to TRBJ2-7; maybe TRBD1 (6 bases). CDR1 MNHNY and CDR2 SVGAGI come from the germline V gene (reference sequence). Between the trimmed V and J ends, which lost 5 bases and 2 bases, there was a span of 10 bases. This CDR3 contains 13 residues.